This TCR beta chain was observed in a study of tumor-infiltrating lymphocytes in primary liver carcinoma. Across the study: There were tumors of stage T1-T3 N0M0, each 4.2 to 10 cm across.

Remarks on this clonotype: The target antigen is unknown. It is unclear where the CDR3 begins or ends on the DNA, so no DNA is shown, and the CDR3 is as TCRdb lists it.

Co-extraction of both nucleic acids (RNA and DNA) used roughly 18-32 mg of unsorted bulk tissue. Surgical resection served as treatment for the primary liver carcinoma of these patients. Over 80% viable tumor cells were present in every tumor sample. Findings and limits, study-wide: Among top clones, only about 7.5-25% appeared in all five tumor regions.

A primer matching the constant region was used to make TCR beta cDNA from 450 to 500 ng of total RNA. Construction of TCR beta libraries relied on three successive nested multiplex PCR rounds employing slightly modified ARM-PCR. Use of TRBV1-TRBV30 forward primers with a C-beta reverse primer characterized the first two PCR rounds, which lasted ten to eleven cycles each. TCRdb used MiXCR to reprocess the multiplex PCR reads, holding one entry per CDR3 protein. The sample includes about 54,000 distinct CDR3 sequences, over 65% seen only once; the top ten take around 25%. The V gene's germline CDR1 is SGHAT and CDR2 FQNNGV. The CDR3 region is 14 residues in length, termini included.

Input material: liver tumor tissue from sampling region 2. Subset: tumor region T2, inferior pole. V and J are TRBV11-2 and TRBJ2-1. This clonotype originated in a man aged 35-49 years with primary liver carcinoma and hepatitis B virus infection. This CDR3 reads CASSSVAGGNEQLF.